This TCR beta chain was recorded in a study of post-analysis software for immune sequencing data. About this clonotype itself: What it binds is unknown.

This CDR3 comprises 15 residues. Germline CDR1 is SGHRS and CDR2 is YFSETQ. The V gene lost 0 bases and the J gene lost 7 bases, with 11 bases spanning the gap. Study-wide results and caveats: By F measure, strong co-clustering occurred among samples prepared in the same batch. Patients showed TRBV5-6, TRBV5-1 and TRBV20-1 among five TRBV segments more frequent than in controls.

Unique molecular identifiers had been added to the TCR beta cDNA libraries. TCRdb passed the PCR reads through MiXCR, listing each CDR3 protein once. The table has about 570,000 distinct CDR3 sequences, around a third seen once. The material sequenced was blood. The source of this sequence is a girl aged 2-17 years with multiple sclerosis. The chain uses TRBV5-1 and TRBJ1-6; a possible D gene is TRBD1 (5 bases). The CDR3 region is CASSLDPGKNSPLHF. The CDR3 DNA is TGCGCCAGCAGCTTGGACCCAGGGAAGAATTCACCCCTCCACTTT.